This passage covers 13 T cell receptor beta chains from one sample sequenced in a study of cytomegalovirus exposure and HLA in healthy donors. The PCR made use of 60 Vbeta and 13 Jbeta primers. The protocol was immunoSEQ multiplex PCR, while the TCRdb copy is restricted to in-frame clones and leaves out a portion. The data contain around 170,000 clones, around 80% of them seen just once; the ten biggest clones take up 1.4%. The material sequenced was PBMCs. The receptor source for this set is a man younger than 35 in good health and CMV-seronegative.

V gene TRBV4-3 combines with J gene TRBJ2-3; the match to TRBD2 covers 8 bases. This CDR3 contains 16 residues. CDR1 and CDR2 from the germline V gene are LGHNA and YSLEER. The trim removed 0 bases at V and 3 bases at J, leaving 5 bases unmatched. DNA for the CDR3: TGCGCCAGCAGCCAAGAACAGCGGGAGATGACAGATACGCAGTATTTT. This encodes CASSQEQREMTDTQYF.

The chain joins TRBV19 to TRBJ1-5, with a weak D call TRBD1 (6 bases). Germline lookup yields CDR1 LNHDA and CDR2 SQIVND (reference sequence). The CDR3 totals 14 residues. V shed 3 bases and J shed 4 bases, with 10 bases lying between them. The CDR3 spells CASSITQGNQPQHF. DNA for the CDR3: TGTGCCAGTAGTATTACCCAGGGGAATCAGCCCCAGCATTTT.

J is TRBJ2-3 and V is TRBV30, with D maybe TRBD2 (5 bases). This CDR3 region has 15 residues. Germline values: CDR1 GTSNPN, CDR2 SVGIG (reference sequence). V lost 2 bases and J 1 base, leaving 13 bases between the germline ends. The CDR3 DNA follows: TGTGCCTGGAGTTTGACTACCGATCGCACAGATACGCAGTATTTT. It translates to CAWSLTTDRTDTQYF.

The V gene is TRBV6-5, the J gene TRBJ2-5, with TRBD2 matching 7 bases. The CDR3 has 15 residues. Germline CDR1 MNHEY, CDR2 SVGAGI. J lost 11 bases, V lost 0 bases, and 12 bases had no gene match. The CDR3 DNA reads TGTGCCAGCAGTTACTCTCAGGGACGTGGGGGGGAGCAGTACTTC. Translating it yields CASSYSQGRGGEQYF.

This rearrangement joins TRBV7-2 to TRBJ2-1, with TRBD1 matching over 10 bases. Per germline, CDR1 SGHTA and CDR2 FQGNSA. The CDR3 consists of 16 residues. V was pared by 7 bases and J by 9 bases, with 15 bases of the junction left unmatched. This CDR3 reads CASTRGRQGALGEQFF. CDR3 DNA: TGTGCCAGCACCCGAGGAAGACAGGGGGCGCTTGGTGAGCAGTTCTTC.

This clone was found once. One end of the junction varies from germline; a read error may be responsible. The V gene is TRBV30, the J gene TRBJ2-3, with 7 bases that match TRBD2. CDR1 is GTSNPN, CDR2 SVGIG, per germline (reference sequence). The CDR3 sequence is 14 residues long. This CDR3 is CAWNSLAGTDTQYF. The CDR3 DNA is TGTGCGTGGAATAGTCTAGCGGGCACAGATACGCAGTATTTT.

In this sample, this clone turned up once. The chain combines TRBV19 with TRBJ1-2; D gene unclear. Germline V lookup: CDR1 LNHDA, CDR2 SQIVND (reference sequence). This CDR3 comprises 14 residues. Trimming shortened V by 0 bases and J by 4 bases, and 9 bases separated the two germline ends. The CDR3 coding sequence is TGTGCCAGTAGTATAGATTCCGAGGTCTATGGCTACACCTTC. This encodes CASSIDSEVYGYTF.

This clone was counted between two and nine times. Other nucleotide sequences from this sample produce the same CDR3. The CDR3 DNA is TGTGCCAGCAGCTTAGGAGGGTTAGCAGATACGCAGTATTTT. It yields the protein CASSLGGLADTQYF. The gene calls are TRBV7-2 and TRBJ2-3; a weak D match, TRBD2 (5 bases). Germline V gene lookup returns CDR1 SGHTA and CDR2 FQGNSA. The CDR3 loop spans 14 amino acids. V was pared by 1 base and J by 4 bases, with 9 bases between. Full variable domain (remainder filled in from reference TRBV7-2 and TRBJ2-3): GAGVSQSPSNKVTEKGKDVELRCDPISGHTALYWYRQSLGQGLEFLIYFQGNSAPDKSGLPSDRFSAERTGGSVSTLTIQRTQQEDSAVYLCASSLGGLADTQYFGPGTRLTVL.

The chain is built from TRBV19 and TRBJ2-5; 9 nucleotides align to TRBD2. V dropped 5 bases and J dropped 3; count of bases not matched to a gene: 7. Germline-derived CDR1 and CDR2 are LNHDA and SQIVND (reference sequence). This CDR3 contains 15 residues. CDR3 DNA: TGTGCCAGTAGTGTCACCGGGACTAGCAAAGAGACCCAGTACTTC. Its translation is CASSVTGTSKETQYF.

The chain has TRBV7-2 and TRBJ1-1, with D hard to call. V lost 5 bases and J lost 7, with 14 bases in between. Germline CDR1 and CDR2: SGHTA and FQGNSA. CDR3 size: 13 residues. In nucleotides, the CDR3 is TGTGCCAGCAGCCCCCTGGGCCAATATGAAGCTTTCTTT. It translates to CASSPLGQYEAFF. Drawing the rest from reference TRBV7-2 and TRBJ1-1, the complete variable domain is GAGVSQSPSNKVTEKGKDVELRCDPISGHTALYWYRQSLGQGLEFLIYFQGNSAPDKSGLPSDRFSAERTGGSVSTLTIQRTQQEDSAVYLCASSPLGQYEAFFGQGTRLTVV.

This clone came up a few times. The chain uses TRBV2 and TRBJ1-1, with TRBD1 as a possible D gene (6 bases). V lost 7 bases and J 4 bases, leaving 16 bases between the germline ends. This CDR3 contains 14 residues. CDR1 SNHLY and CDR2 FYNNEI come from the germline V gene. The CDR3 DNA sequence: TGTGCCAGCAAATCCAAGGGGGTCAGCACTGAAGCTTTCTTT. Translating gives CASKSKGVSTEAFF.

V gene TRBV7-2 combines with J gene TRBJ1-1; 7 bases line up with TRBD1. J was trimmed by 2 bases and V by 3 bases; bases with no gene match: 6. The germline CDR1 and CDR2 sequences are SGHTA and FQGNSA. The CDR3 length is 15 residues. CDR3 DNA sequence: TGTGCCAGCAGCTTCCGACAGGGACGCAACACTGAAGCTTTCTTT. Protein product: CASSFRQGRNTEAFF.

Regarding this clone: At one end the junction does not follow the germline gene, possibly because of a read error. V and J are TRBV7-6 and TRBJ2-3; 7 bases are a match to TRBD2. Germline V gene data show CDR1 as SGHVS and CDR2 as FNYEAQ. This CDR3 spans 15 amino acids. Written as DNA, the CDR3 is TGTGCCAGCAGCCTAGCGGCGGGGCGCACAGATACGCAGTATTTT. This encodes CASSLAAGRTDTQYF.